This T cell receptor beta chain was recorded in a study of cytomegalovirus exposure and HLA in healthy donors (TCRdb year 2017). Background for the entire study: According to an earlier analysis of 450 to 650 of the donors, roughly 180 million T cells yielded over 90 million unique TCR beta sequences and less than 300 Gb of sequence data. An early release covering roughly 600 HLA-typed donors comprised 250 to 350 gigabases of sequencing data and tens of millions of unique TCR sequences. The genetic ancestry cluster associated with self-reported Caucasian donors included 65% to 90% of the 300 to 450 genotyped donors. The study aimed to test whether cataloging public T cell receptors could reveal signatures of past pathogen exposure. The study profiled the T cell repertoires of approximately 700 subjects by immunosequencing and related them to cytomegalovirus serostatus. A separate validation cohort of about 110 different subjects was used in addition to the roughly 700-subject first cohort. The study combined high-throughput TCR immunosequencing, statistical association of individual TCRs with disease status, and machine learning to predict cytomegalovirus infection status. A later analysis re-analyzed previously published TCR beta repertoires from approximately 670 donors and added high-resolution HLA genotyping to study TCR occurrence patterns. The later analysis used no new phenotypic data to find candidate immune exposures, relying instead on TCR beta sequences and their occurrence across donors. To decide whether each TCR beta V gene segment behaved as functional or pseudogenic, an earlier analysis of over 500 of the donors relied on high-throughput TCR beta sequencing. Donor age, sex, ethnicity and CMV serostatus were collected together with the repertoire data. Genome-wide SNP genotypes for about 55% of the roughly 670 donors were used in a later genetic analysis, which treated that subset as a discovery cohort. Every discovery cohort repertoire had been produced on one sequencing platform. Class I and class II HLA loci were covered by the typing at four-digit resolution. The number of donors typed differed by locus, with roughly 620-640 for A, B, C, DRB1 and DQB1, around 500 for DQA1, over 600 for DPA1, and 472 for DPB1. Because of strong linkage in the cohort, five DR-DQ haplotypes were treated as single units for association and clustering. Among 300 to 500 genotyped donors of the cohort, an average of approximately 240,000 unique TCR beta nucleotide sequences was sequenced per donor, of which about 18% were non-productive. What the research found in general, with its limitations: Because some donors lacked HLA typing at each locus, the association tests relied only on the typed subset. The earlier analysis of about 600 of the donors excluded about 16 rarely observed V segments, including chromosome 9 orphons, because counts were too low. Compared with equally common non-associated chains, HLA-associated TCR beta chains in a later analysis were more clonally expanded and had lower generation probabilities. Strong co-occurrence of HLA alleles, especially DR and DQ, made assigning TCR associations to individual alleles difficult. A later analysis associated about 17,000 TCR beta sequences with specific HLA alleles at a false discovery rate of 0.05. A cluster of highly shared sequence variants was judged likely to represent a technical artifact of the sequencing pipeline. In a later analysis, TCR association rates were found to vary across HLA loci, with the most associated TCRs seen for DRB1 alleles and the fewest for HLA-C alleles. A further reported finding was that TCR beta sequences accurately predicted the HLA-A and HLA-B alleles for most subjects in the first cohort. In an earlier analysis of around 600 of the donors, most TCR beta V segments appeared in productive rearrangements about 87% or about 30% of the time, broadly matching IMGT annotations. In a later analysis, most CMV-associated TCR beta chains were found to appear HLA-restricted, with HLA associations seemingly driven largely by CMV exposure. In vitro tests confirmed that three of the cytomegalovirus-associated TCR beta chains recognize cytomegalovirus antigens. Presence/absence analyses assumed roughly uniform sequencing depth across donors, an assumption that may not hold. According to the authors, the approach could potentially be generalized to other disease states and immunological phenotypes. Linkage disequilibrium might explain the correlated functional status among segregating V segments, but an unknown experimental factor could not be excluded. Several of the top co-occurrence clusters appeared to be linked to parvovirus B19, influenza, CMV and Epstein-Barr virus, according to a later analysis. A later genetic analysis associated a missense DCLRE1C variant with V-gene and J-gene trimming of TCR beta chains, and an independent cohort replicated the association. Cytomegalovirus status was reported to be diagnosed by the classifier with high specificity and sensitivity in both the original and validation cohorts. The only immune exposure information available for the cohort was CMV serostatus. A total of 164 TCR beta chains were listed by the study as associated with cytomegalovirus. Some IMGT-functional V segments, including TRBV6-2 and TRBV6-3, could not be distinguished by the 87-base-pair reads and were therefore excluded. While some public TCRs were present in many individuals, most TCR sequences turned up only very rarely across donors. In this cohort, only TCR beta chains were sequenced, and detectable features were limited by the absence of alpha or paired-chain data. A later genetic analysis reported fewer N-insertions in productive TCRs among donors in an Asian-associated ancestry cluster than the roughly 700-donor mean.

V loses 0 bases, J loses 5 bases, and the germline ends lie 14 bases apart. The CDR3, cysteine through phenylalanine, is 16 amino acids long. Here the CDR3 DNA is all that survives: 48 bases in frame from base 1. CDR1 SGHNT and CDR2 YYREEE are derived from the germline V gene (reference sequence). The cohort consisted of some 730 healthy bone marrow donors. At the time of sampling, every cohort member was nominally healthy, though immune exposures that went unrecorded were likely present. The donor was CMV seropositive and was included in the group of around 300 seropositive cohort members. Each donor provided a peripheral blood sample, and peripheral blood mononuclear cells were used for TCR beta sequencing. The Qiagen DNeasy Blood Extraction Kit was used to extract genomic DNA from the blood cell samples. Libraries were constructed by the immunoSEQ multiplex PCR assay. The multiplex PCR relied on a mix of 60 forward primers for TCR Vbeta segments and 13 reverse primers for TCR Jbeta segments. Amplification of the CDR3 region of rearranged TCR beta genes was performed with a multiplex PCR assay on genomic DNA. On the Illumina HiSeq System, the amplified TCR beta libraries were sequenced as 87-base-pair reads. The source study handled its data this way. Across the 500 to 850 repertoires, a later analysis counted 78 million or so unique TCR beta chains, around 11 million of which were shared by at least two donors. Raw reads were error-corrected and collapsed into unique sequences with a nearest-neighbor algorithm that merged closely related sequences to remove PCR and sequencing errors. V, D and J gene segments were assigned by aligning CDR3 sequences to IMGT reference sequences. For a sequence to be retained, a match of at least six nucleotides was required to both a V gene segment and a J gene segment. A rearrangement was called productive if the CDR3 had no stop codons and remained in frame with V and J, and every other rearrangement was called non-productive. Following IMGT convention, CDR3 was defined as the stretch from the second conserved V-encoded cysteine up to the conserved J-encoded phenylalanine. In an earlier analysis of roughly 610 of the donors, sequences lacking an unambiguous match to a single V gene segment were excluded. An earlier analysis of several hundred of the donors called V segments functional above 56.7% productive rearrangements and segregating when the between-donor standard deviation exceeded 5%. A statistical classification framework was built for diagnosing cytomegalovirus status from the catalog of TCR beta chain sequences. In a later analysis, V and J genes were assigned by comparing TCR nucleotide sequences against IMGT/GENE-DB human TR gene sequences. Using the TCRdist pipeline, a later analysis assigned CDR3 sequences along with most-parsimonious VDJ recombination scenarios. In a later analysis, each TCR beta chain was defined by its CDR3 amino acid sequence together with its V-gene family, and reads without a unique V-gene family were excluded. To address suspected cross-contamination and a sequencing artifact, a later analysis removed a few hundred highly shared, low-generation-probability nucleotide sequences. In a later analysis, a clonal expansion index was calculated for each public chain from normalized within-repertoire ranks of inferred template counts. In a later analysis, generation probabilities were computed with a VDJ recombination model fitted to out-of-frame rearrangements, and the resulting probabilities were checked against IGoR. Hypergeometric tests were used in a later analysis to score TCR-TCR, TCR-HLA and TCR-CMV co-occurrence, with a repertoire-size bias correction applied to the TCR pairs. In a later analysis, false discovery rates were estimated by permuting HLA or CMV assignments 20 times. In a later analysis, co-occurring TCRs were grouped using DBSCAN, with TCRdist sequence similarity added in when clustering inside HLA-allele-positive subsets. For co-occurrence clustering, repertoires with fewer than 30,000 or more than 120,000 public chains were excluded, along with roughly 5 repertoires with anomalous nucleotide sharing. TCRdb holds this immuneACCESS table with in-frame rearrangements only. Some clones are missing; in checked studies, unresolved V genes explain under half, and the rest has no known cause. That table gives V, J and clone size, and the DNA gave D and trimming. The sample contains 100,000 or so clones, around 77% of them found a single time. The ten largest clones take up approximately 11% of the sample.

Points on this clone: Its antigen is not yet known. Base qualities are not provided; no much larger clone lies one nucleotide away.

Recombination joined TRBV5-4 with TRBJ1-4; the D segment could be TRBD1, given 5 matching bases. This receptor was identified in a man in his forties or fifties in good health and CMV-seropositive. The sequenced sample was PBMCs. Here the CDR3 is given as CASSLVGAGVNEKLFF. The DNA sequence reads TGTGCCAGCAGCTTGGTAGGGGCCGGCGTAAATGAAAAACTGTTTTTT.